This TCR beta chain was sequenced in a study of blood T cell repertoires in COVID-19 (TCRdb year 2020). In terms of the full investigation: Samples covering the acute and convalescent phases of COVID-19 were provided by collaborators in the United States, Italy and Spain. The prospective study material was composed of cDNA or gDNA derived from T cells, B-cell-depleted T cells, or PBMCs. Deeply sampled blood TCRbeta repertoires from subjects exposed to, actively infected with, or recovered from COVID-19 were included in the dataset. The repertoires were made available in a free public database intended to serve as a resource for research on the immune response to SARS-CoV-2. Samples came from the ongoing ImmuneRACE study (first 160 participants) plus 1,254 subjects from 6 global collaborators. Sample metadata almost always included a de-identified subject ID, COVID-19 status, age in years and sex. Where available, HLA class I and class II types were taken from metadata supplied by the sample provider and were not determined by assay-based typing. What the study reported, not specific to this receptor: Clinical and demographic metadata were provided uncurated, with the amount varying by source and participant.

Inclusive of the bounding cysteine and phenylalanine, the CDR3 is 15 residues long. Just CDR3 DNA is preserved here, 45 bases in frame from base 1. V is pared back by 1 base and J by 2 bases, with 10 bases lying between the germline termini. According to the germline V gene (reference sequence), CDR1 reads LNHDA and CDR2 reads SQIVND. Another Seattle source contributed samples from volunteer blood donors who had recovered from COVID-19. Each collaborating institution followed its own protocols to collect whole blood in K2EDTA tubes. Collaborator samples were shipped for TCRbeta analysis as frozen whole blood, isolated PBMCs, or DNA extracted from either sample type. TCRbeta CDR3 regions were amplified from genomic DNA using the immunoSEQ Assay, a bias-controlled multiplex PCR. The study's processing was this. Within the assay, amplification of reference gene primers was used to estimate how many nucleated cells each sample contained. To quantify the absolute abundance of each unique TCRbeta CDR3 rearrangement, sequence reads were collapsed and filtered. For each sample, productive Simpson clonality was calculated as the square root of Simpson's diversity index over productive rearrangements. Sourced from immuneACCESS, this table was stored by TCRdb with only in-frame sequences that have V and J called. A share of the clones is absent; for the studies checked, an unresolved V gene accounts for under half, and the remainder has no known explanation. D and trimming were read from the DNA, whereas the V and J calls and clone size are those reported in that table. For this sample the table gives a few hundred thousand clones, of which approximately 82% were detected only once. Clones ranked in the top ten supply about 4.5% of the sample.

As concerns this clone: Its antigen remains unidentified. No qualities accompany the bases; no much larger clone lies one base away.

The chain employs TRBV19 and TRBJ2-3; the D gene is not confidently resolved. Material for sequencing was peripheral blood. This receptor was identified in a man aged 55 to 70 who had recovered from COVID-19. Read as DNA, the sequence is TGTGCCAGTAGTATAGCCCCCGTGGCCACAGATACGCAGTATTTT. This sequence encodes CASSIAPVATDTQYF. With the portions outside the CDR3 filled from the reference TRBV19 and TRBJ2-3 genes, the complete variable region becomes DGGITQSPKYLFRKEGQNVTLSCEQNLNHDAMYWYRQDPGQGLRLIYYSQIVNDFQKGDIAEGYSVSREKKESFPLTVTSAQKNPTAFYLCASSIAPVATDTQYFGPGTRLTVL.